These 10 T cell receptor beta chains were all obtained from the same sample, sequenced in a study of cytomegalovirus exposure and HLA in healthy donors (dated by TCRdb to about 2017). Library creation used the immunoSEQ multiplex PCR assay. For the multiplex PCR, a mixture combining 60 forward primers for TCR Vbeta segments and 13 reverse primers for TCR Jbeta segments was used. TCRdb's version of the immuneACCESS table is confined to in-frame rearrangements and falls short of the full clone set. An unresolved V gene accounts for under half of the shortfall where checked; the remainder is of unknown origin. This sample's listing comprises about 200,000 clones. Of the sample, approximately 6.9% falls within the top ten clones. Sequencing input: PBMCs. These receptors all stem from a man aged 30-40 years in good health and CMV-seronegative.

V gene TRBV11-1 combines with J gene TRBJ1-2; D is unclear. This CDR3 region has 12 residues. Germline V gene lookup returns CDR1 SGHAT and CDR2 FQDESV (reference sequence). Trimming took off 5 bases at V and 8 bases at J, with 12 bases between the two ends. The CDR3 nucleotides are TGTGCCAGCAGCCCGGAAGGAGCGGGCTACACCTTC. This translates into CASSPEGAGYTF.

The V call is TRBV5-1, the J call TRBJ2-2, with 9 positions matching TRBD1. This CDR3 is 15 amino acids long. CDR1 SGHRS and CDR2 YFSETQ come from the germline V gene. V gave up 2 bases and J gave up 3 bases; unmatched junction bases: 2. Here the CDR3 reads CASSLGTGYTGELFF. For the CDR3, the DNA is TGCGCCAGCAGCTTAGGGACAGGGTACACCGGGGAGCTGTTTTTT.

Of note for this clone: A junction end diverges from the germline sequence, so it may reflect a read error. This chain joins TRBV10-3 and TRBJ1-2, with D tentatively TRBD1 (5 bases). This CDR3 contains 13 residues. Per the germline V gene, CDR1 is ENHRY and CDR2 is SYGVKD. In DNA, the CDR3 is TGTGCCATCAGTGAGTCGCAGGGTCTCCTCCCGCACTTC. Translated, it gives CAISESQGLLPHF.

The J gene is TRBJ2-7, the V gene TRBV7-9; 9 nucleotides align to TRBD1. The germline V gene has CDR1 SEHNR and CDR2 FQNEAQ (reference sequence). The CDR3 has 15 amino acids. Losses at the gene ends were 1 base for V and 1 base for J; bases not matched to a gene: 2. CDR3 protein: CASSLETGGSYEQYF. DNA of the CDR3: TGTGCCAGCAGCTTAGAGACAGGGGGGTCCTACGAGCAGTACTTC.

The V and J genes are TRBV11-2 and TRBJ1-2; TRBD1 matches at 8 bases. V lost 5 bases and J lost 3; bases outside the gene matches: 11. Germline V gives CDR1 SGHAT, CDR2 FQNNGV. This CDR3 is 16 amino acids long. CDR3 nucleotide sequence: TGTGCCAGCAGCCCTCCGACAGGGGTTATTTACTATGGCTACACCTTC. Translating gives CASSPPTGVIYYGYTF.

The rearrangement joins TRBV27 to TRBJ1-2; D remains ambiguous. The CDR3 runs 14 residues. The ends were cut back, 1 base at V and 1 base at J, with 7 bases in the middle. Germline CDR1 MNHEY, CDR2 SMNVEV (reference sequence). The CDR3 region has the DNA TGTGCCAGCAGTTTATATCCAGATAACTATGGCTACACCTTC. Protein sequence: CASSLYPDNYGYTF.

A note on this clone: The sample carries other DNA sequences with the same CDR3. The CDR3, as DNA: TGTGCCAGCAGTGAAACCGGGAACTATGGCTACACCTTC. It encodes CASSETGNYGYTF. The chain recombines TRBV2 with TRBJ1-2; D is undetermined. The CDR3 consists of 13 residues. Trimming pared 2 bases from V and 2 bases from J, leaving 6 bases between. CDR1 and CDR2 from the germline V gene are SNHLY and FYNNEI.

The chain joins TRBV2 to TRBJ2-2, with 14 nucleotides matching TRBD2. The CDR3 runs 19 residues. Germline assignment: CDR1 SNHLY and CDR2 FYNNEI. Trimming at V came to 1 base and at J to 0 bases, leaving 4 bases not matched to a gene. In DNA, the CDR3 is TGTGCCAGCAGTGAAGAGGGACTAGCGGGGGTCGCGAACACCGGGGAGCTGTTTTTT. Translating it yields CASSEEGLAGVANTGELFF.

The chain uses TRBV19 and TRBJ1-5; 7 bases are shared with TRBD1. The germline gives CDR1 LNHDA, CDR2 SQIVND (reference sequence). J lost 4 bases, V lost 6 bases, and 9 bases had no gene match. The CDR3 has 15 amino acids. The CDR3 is CASRGQRGVNQPQHF. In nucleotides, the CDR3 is TGTGCCAGTAGGGGACAGAGAGGCGTAAATCAGCCCCAGCATTTT.

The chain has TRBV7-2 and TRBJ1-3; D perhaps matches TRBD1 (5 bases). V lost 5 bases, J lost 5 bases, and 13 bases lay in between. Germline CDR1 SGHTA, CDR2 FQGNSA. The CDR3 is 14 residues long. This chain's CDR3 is CASSLGQGRNTIYF. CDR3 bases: TGTGCCAGCAGCCTGGGGCAGGGTCGAAACACCATATATTTT.